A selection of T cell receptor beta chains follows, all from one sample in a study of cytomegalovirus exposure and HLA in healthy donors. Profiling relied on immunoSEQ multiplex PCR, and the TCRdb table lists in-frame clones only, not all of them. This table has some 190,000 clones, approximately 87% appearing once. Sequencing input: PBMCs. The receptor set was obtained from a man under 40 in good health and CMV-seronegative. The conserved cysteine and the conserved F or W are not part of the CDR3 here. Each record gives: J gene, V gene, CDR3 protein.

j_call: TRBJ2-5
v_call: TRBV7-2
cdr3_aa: ASSFTGSPRAQY

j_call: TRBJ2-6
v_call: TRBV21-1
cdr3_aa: ASSNPLCVAGQGISGANGLT

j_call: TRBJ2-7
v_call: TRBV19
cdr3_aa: ATRGFGSSYEQY

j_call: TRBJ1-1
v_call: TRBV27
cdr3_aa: ASSPYNRGPGEAF

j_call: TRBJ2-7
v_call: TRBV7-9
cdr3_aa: ASTKGGGGEQY

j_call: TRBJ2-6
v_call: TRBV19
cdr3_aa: ASSITQAGANVLT

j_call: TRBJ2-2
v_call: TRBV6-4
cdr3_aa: ASSDQGYTGELF

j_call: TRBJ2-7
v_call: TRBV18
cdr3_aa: ASSPPAGGIYEQY

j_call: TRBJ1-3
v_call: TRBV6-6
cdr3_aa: ASSYPGGNTIY

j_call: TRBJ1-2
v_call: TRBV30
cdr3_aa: AQDAAWITRGRDSKRGGYT

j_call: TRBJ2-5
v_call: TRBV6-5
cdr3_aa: ASNGGQETQY

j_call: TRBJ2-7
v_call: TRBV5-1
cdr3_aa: ASSAPGTSSSYEQY

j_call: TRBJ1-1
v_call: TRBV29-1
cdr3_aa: SVEGQNTEAF

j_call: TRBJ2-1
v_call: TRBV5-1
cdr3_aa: ASSVGLVLPSNEQF

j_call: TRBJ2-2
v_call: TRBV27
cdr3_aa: ASSWGRNTGELF

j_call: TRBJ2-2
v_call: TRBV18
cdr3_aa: ASSRQDTGELF

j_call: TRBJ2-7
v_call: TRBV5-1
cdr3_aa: ASSFRGTAYEQY

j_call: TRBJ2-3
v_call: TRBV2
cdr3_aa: ASSEGYYLTDTQY

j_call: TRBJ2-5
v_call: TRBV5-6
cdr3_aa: ASSYTSGTGGGETQY

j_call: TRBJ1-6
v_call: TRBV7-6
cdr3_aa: ASSRQGGNSPLH

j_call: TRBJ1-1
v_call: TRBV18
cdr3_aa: ASSPRTGGNTEAF

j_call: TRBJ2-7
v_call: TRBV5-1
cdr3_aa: ASSRGQGYEQY

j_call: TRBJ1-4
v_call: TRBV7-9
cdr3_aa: ASSSDRFNEKLF

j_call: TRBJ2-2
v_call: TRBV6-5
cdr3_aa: ASKRGGELF

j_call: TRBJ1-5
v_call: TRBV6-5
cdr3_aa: ARRSGQGYWPQH

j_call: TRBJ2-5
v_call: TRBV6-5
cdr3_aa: ASSYEGVKTQY

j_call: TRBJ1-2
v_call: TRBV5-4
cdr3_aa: ASSLDSTYGYT

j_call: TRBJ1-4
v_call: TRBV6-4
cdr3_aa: ASGQSGGMLGIGEKLF

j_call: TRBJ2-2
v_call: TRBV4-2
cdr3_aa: ASSHLLAGDNTGELF

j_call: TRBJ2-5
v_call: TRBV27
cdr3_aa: ASSLSGGAQY

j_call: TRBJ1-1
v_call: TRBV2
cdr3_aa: ASSEEGLRYTEAF

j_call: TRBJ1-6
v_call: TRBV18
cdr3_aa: ASSPQGSSYNSPLH

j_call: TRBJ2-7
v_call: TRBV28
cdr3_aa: ASTTRSSYEQY

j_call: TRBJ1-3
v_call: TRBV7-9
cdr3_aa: ASSLGSVSGNTIY

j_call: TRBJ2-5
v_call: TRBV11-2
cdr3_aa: ASSPLAGRYQETQY

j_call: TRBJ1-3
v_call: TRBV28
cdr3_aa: ASSRRDRASGNTIY

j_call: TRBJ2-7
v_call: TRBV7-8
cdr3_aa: ASLGQGLPSVY

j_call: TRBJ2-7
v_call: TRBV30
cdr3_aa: AWSPLYEQY

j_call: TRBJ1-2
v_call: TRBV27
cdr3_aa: ASSLSTGIEGYT

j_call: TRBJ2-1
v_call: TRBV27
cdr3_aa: ASSLLGDRVGNEQF

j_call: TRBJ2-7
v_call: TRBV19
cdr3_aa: ASSAGTGTPYEQY

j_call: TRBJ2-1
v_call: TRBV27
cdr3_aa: ASSLGGNEQF

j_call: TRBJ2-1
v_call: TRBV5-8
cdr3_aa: ASSWTAGRIYNEQF

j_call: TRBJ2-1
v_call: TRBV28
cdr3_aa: ASSLVGGGHNEQF

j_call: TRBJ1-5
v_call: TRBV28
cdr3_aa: ASSQGGDSAHLPQH

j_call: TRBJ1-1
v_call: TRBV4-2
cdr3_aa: ASSQGQGSTEAF

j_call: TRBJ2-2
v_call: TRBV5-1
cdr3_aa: ASREGTANTGELF

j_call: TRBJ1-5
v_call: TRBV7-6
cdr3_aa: ASRLGTTSNQPQH

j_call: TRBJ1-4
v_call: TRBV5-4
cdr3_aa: ASSLPTGGAEKLF

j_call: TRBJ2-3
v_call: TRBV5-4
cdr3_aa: ASSRGASGGAGLDTQY

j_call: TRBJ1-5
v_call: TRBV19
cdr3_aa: ASSMRWGGNSNQPQH

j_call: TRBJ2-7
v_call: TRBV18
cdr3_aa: ASSPPEKGLAGPLDEQY

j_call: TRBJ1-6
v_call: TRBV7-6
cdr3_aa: ASSRSSDNSPLH

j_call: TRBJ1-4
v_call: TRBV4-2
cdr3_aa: ASSQEQGVNEKLF

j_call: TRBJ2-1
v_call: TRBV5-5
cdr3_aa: ASSSVAGANNEQF

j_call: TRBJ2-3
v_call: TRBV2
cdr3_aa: ASPPGDTDTQY